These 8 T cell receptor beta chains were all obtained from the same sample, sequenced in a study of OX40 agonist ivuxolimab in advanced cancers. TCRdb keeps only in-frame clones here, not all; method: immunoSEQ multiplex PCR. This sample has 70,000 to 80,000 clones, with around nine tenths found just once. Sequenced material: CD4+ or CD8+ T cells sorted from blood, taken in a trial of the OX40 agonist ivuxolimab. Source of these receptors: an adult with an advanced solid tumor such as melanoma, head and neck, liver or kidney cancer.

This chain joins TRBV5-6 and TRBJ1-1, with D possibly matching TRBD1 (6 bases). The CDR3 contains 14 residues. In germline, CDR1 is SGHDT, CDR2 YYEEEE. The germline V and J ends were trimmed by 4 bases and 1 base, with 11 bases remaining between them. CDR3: CASSLQGTNTEAFF. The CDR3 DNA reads TGTGCCAGCAGCCTACAGGGCACGAACACTGAAGCTTTCTTT.

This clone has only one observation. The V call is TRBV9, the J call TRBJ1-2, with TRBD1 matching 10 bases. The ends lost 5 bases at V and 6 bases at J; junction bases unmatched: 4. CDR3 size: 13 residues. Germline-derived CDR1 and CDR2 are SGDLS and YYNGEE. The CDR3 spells CASRGTGVNGYTF. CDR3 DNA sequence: TGTGCCAGCAGAGGGACAGGGGTTAATGGCTACACCTTC.

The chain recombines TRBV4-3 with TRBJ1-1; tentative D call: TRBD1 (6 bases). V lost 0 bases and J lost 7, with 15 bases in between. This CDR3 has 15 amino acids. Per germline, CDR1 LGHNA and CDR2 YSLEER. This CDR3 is CASSQDAWGPSEAFF. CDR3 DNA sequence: TGCGCCAGCAGCCAAGATGCGTGGGGGCCAAGTGAAGCTTTCTTT.

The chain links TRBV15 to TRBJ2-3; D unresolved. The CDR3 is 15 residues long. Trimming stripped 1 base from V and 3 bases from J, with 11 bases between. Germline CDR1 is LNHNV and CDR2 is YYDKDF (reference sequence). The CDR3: CATSRASKRTDTQYF. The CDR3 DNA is TGTGCCACCAGCAGAGCATCAAAGAGAACAGATACGCAGTATTTT. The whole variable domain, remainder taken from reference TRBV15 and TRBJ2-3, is DAMVIQNPRYQVTQFGKPVTLSCSQTLNHNVMYWYQQKSSQAPKLLFHYYDKDFNNEADTPDNFQSRRPNTSFCFLDIRSPGLGDTAMYLCATSRASKRTDTQYFGPGTRLTVL.

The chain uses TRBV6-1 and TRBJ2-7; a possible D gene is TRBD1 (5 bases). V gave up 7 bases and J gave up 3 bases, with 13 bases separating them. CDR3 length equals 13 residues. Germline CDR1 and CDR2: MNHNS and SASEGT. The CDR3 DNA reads TGTGCCAGCACTGACAGCCCAAACTACGAGCAGTACTTC. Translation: CASTDSPNYEQYF.

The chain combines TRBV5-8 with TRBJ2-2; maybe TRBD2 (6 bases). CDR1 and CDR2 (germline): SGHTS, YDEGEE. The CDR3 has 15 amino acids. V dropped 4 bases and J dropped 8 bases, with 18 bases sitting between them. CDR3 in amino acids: CASSRRAGPRGELFF. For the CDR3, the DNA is TGTGCCAGCAGCCGGAGGGCAGGACCTCGGGGGGAGCTGTTTTTT.

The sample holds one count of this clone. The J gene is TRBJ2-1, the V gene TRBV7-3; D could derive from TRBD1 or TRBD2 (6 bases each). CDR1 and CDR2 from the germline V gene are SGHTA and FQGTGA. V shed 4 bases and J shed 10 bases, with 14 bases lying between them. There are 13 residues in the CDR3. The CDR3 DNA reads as TGTGCCAGCAGCTCCTCCGGGGGCGGGGAGCAGTTCTTC. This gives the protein CASSSSGGGEQFF.

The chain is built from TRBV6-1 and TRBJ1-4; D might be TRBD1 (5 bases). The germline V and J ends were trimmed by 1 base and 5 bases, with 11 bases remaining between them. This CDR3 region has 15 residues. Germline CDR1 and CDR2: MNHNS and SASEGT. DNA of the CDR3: TGTGCCAGCAGTGAAGAGGGGAACTCAAATGAAAAACTGTTTTTT. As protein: CASSEEGNSNEKLFF.